This T cell receptor (beta chain) was sequenced for a study of blood T cell repertoires in COVID-19. This clone appeared a few times. The protocol was immunoSEQ multiplex PCR, while the TCRdb copy is restricted to in-frame clones and leaves out a portion. The repertoire holds 70,000 or so clones, with roughly 80% as singletons. The TCR comes from a man aged 60 to 75 with COVID-19, enrolled during active disease. The material sequenced was peripheral blood.

The CDR3 nucleotides read TGTGCCAGCAGCTGGGACAGTCGAGGTGGCTACACCTTC. Amino acids: CASSWDSRGGYTF. V gene TRBV12-3 or TRBV12-4 combines with J gene TRBJ1-2; 7 bases agree with TRBD1. V shed 6 bases and J 7 bases; nucleotides not matched to a gene: 8. The CDR3 length is 13 residues.